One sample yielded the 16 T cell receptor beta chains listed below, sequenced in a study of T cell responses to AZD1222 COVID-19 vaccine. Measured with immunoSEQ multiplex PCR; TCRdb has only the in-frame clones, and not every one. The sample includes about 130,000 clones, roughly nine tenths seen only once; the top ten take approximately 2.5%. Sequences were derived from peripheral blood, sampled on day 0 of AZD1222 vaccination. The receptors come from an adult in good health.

Here the CDR3 reads CASSLSERLVGNEQFF. DNA of the CDR3: TGTGCCAGCAGTTTATCAGAAAGACTAGTGGGCAATGAGCAGTTCTTC. This chain connects TRBV27 to TRBJ2-1, with D possibly being TRBD2 (6 bases). The CDR3 has 16 amino acids. Germline V gene lookup returns CDR1 MNHEY and CDR2 SMNVEV (reference sequence). Trimming shortened V by 0 bases and J by 6 bases, and 15 bases separated the two germline ends.

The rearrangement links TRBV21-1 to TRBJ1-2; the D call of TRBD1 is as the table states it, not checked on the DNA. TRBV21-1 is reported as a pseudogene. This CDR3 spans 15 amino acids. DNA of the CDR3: TGTGCCAGCAGCACTGGACAGGGGTCTCACTATGGCTACACCTTC. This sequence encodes CASSTGQGSHYGYTF.

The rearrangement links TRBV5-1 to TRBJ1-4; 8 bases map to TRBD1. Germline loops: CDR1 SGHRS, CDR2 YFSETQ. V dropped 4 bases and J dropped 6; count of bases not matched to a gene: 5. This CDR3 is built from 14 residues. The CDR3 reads CASSPGGDYEKLFF. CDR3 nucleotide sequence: TGCGCCAGCAGCCCAGGGGGCGATTATGAAAAACTGTTTTTT.

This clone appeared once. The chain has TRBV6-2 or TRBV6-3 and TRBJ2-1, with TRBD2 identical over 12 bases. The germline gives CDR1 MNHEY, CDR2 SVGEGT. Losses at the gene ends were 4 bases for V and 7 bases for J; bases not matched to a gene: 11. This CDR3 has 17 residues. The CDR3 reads CASSSLLRLAGVNEQFF. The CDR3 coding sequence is TGTGCCAGCAGTTCCCTGCTCCGACTAGCGGGAGTGAATGAGCAGTTCTTC.

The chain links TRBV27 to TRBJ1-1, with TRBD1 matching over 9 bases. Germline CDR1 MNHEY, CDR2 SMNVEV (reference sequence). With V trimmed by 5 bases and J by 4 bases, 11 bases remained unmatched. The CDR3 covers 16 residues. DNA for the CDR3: TGTGCCAGCAGTCTCCATCCCGGACAGGGGAGCACTGAAGCTTTCTTT. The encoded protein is CASSLHPGQGSTEAFF.

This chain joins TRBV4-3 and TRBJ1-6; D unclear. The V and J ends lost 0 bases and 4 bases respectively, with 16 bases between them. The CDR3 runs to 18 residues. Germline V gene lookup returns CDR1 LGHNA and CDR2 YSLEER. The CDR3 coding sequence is TGCGCCAGCAGCCAAGACTATCGCTCAGGACGGTATAATTCACCCCTCCACTTT. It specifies CASSQDYRSGRYNSPLHF.

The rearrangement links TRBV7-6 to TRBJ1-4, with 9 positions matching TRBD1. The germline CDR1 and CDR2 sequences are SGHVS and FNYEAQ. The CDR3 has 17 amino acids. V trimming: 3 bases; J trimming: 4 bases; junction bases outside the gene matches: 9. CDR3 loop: CASSLAPGTGLNEKLFF. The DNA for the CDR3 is TGTGCCAGCAGCTTGGCGCCCGGGACAGGGCTTAATGAAAAACTGTTTTTT.

The CDR3, as DNA: TGTGCCAGCAGCTTGGGCATGCAACAACTAGGCTATGGCTACACCTTC. Translated, it gives CASSLGMQQLGYGYTF. The chain joins TRBV5-6 to TRBJ1-2; D call uncertain. This CDR3 comprises 16 residues. CDR1 is SGHDT, CDR2 YYEEEE, per germline. Trimming removed 0 bases from V and 4 bases from J, with 16 bases in between.

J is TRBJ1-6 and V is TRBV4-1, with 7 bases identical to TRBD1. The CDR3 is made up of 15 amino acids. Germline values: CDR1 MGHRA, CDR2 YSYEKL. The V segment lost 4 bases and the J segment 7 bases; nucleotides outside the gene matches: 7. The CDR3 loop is CASSPGDRPNSPLHF. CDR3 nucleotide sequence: TGCGCCAGCAGCCCAGGGGACAGACCGAATTCACCCCTCCACTTT.

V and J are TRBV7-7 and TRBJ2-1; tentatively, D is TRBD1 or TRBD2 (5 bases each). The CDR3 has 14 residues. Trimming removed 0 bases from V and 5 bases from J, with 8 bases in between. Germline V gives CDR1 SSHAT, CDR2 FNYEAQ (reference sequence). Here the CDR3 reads CASSLALGDNEQFF. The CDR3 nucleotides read TGTGCCAGCAGCTTAGCACTAGGGGACAATGAGCAGTTCTTC.

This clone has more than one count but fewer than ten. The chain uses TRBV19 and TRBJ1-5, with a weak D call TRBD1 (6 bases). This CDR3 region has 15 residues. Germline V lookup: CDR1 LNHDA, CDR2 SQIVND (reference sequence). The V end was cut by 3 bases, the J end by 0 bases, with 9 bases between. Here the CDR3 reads CASSMGAYSNQPQHF. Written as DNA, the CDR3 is TGTGCCAGTAGTATGGGGGCGTATAGCAATCAGCCCCAGCATTTT.

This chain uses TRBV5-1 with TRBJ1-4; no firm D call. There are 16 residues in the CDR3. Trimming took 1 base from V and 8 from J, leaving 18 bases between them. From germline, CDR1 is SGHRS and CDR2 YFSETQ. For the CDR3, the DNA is TGCGCCAGCAGCTTGATCCCGGGAGAGCGCGACGAAAAACTGTTTTTT. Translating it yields CASSLIPGERDEKLFF. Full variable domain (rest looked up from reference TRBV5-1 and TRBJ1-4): KAGVTQTPRYLIKTRGQQVTLSCSPISGHRSVSWYQQTPGQGLQFLFEYFSETQRNKGNFPGRFSGRQFSNSRSEMNVSTLELGDSALYLCASSLIPGERDEKLFFGSGTQLSVL.

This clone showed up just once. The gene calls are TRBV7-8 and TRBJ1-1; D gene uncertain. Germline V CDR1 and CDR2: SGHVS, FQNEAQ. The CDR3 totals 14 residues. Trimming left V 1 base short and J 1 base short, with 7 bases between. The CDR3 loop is CASSLGRENTEAFF. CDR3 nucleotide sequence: TGTGCCAGCAGCTTAGGGCGTGAGAACACTGAAGCTTTCTTT. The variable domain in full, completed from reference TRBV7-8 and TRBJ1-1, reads GAGVSQSPRYKVAKRGQDVALRCDPISGHVSLFWYQQALGQGPEFLTYFQNEAQLDKSGLPSDRFFAERPEGSVSTLKIQRTQQEDSAVYLCASSLGRENTEAFFGQGTRLTVV.

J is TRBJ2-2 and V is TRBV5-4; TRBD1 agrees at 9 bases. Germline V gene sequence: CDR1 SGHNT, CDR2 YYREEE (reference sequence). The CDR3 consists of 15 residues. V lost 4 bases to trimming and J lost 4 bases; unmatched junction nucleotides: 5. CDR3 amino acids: CASSPRQGVTGELFF. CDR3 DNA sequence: TGTGCCAGCAGCCCTCGACAGGGGGTCACCGGGGAGCTGTTTTTT.

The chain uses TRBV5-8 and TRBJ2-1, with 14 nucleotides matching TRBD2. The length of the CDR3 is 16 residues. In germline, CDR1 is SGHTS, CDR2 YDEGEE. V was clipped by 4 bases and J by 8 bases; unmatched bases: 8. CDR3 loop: CASSAGLAGAIDEQFF. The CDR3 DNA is TGTGCCAGCAGCGCGGGACTAGCGGGAGCTATCGATGAGCAGTTCTTC.

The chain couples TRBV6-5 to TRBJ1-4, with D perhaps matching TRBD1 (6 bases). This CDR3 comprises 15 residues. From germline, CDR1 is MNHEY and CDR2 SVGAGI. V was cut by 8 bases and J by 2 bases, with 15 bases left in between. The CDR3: CASRIRGTTNEKLFF. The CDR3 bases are TGTGCCAGCCGGATAAGGGGGACGACTAATGAAAAACTGTTTTTT.